The T cell receptor beta chain described here comes from a study of beta chain features in type 1 diabetes (dated by TCRdb to about 2018). Looking at the study overall: No differences in mean age, gender distribution, total cell number or subset yield were found between patients and healthy donors. The study compared the TCRB repertoires of sorted circulating CD4+ T cell subsets in recently diagnosed type 1 diabetes patients with those in matched healthy donors. Regulatory and stem cell-like memory subsets were isolated from only 8 patients and roughly 8 healthy donors, whereas naive and central memory subsets came from all 28 donors. A total of 85 million to 140 million sorted cells were examined across all samples, and a strong correlation was observed between cell number per subset and RNA yield. General study outcomes and caveats: HLA sub-analyses involved small numbers of individuals, so any influence of HLA type on TCRB rearrangement remained unresolved. Patients with type 1 diabetes made fewer insertions and deleted more nucleotides at VDJ recombination sites, implying thymic rearrangement abnormalities. PCR may preferentially amplify shorter templates, but because patient and control samples were amplified and corrected together, any resulting skew would affect both groups equally. Because cDNA was sequenced instead of genomic DNA, highly expressing activated cells could be over-represented, though the groups showed no difference in activation or CD3 levels. In all four CD4+ subsets, TCRB CDR3 length was moderately but significantly shorter in type 1 diabetes patients. The naive, central memory and regulatory TCRB repertoires appeared to resemble one another more closely among patients than among healthy donors.

The table lists this clone with a few counts. The clone's antigen remains unknown. Nothing much larger sits one base from this clone, and base qualities are not available. Each donor gave one peripheral blood draw, averaging around 0.11 L, which was collected into heparinised tubes. A BD FACSAria II was used to sort naive, central memory, regulatory and stem cell-like memory CD4+ T cells with a panel that included CD45RO, CCR7, CD25, CD127, CD95 and CD27. Every sorted population had a purity above 95%. PBMCs were isolated right away by Lymphoprep density gradient centrifugation and were stained directly, without culture. To minimize batch effects, samples were stained and sorted in pairs, one healthy donor with one patient per experiment. From cysteine to phenylalanine, the CDR3 is 12 amino acids long. CDR3 DNA only is kept here, 36 bases in frame from base 1. The germline V gene (reference sequence) sets CDR1 to GTSNPN and CDR2 to SVGIG.

All of the isolated RNA was reverse transcribed with the High Capacity cDNA Reverse Transcription Kit, so expressed TCRB transcripts were sequenced. Naive, central memory and regulatory T cell samples underwent deep immunoSEQ sequencing, averaging about 3.57 million total reads per sample. Sorted cells were lysed in RLT buffer and RNA was extracted with DNase-treated RNeasy Micro or Mini kits, depending on cell number. To prevent cross-contamination, every cell subset was processed on its own, while patient and healthy donor samples were processed together. The immunoSEQ multiplex PCR was used to amplify TCRB sequences from cDNA, generating 87-bp fragments that spanned the CDR3 region. Amplicons were sequenced on the Illumina HiSeq platform. Processing in the source paper ran as follows. Synthetic template baselines were used to correct PCR bias computationally, reads within Hamming distance 2 were collapsed, and singletons that could not be merged were discarded. Reads were aligned against IMGT to assign V, D and J genes, CDR3 length and insertions or deletions at six rearrangement sites. Within each subset, clonotype counts were normalized to sorted cell number, after which true diversity and Gini coefficients were computed with the tcR R package. Repertoire sharing was quantified using the overlap coefficient calculated on TCRB nucleotide sequences. Out-of-frame TCRB sequences from naive cells were analyzed as a proxy for the pre-selection repertoire. Held by TCRdb, this immuneACCESS table contains in-frame sequences only and omits some clones. Under half of the omission traces to an unresolved V gene where checked; the cause of the rest is unknown. V and J calls and clone size are as listed in that table; D and trimming were resolved from the DNA. In this sample the table shows some 400,000 clones, roughly 16% of which occur a single time. The ten largest account for approximately 0.019% of the sample.

Sequencing was carried out using naive CD4+ T cells from blood. In the paper's terms, the cell subset or site label means: true naive CD4+ T cells. This sequence originates from a woman aged 18 to 35 in good health. The chain is encoded by TRBV30 joined to TRBJ1-3; the D segment could be TRBD1, given 6 matching bases. The DNA sequence is given as TGTGCTTACAGGGTCTCTGGAAACACCATATATTTT. Translated, it reads CAYRVSGNTIYF.